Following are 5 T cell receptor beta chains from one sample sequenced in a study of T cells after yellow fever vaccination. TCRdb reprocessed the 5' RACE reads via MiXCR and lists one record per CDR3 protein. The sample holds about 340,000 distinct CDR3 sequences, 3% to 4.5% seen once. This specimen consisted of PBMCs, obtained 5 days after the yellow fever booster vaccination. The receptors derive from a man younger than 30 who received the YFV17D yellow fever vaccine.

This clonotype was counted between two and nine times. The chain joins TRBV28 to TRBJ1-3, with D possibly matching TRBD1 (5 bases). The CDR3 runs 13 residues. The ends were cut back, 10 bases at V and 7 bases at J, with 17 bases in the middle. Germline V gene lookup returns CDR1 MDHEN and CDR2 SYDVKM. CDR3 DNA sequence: TGTGCCACCACGGGACGACCGAAGAACACCATATATTTT. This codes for CATTGRPKNTIYF.

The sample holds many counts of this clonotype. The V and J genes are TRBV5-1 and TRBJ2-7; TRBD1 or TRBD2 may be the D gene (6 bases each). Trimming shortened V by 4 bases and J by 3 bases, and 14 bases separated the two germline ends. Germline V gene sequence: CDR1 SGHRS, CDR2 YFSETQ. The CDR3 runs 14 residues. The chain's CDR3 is CASSRGGRLYEQYF. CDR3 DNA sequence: TGCGCCAGCAGCCGAGGGGGGCGACTCTACGAGCAGTACTTC.

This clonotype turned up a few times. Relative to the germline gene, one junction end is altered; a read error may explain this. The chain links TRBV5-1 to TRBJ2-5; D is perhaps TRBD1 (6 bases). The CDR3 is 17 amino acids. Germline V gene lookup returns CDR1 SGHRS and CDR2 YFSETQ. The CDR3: CASRAFLSRTGQETQYF. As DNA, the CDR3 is TGCGCCAGCAGGGCCTTTTTGTCTCGGACGGGACAAGAAACCCAGTACTTC. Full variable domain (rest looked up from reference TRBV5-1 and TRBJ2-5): KAGVTQTPRYLIKTRGQQVTLSCSPISGHRSVSWYQQTPGQGLQFLFEYFSETQRNKGNFPGRFSGRQFSNSRSEMNVSTLELGDSALYLCASRAFLSRTGQETQYFGPGTRLLVL.

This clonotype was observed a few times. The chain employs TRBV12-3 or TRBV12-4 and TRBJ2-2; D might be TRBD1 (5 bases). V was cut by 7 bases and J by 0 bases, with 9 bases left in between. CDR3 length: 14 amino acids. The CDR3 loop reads CASTRQSNTGELFF. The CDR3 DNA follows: TGTGCCAGCACAAGACAGTCGAACACCGGGGAGCTGTTTTTT.

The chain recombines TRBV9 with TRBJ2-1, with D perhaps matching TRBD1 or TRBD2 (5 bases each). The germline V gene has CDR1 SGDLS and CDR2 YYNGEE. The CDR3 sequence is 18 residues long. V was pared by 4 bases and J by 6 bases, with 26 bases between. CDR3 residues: CASSPVPGHTLTPNEQFF. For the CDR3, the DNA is TGTGCCAGCAGCCCGGTTCCGGGGCATACTCTAACACCCAATGAGCAGTTCTTC.